The 30 T cell receptor beta chains given below trace back to one sample, sequenced in a study of memory CD4+ T cells and cytomegalovirus serostatus. The sort gate was single viable CD3+CD4+CD8-CD45RO+ cells for memory CD4+ T cells. Profiling relied on immunoSEQ multiplex PCR, and the TCRdb table lists in-frame clones only, not all of them. The sample includes about 82,000 clones, 80% of them seen just once. Sequences were obtained from memory CD4+ T cells from blood. These receptors came from an adult in good health and CMV-seronegative.

This clone was seen many times. The genes are TRBV2 and TRBJ1-6, with TRBD1 identical over 8 bases. The CDR3 has 19 amino acids. V lost 6 bases, J lost 0 bases, and 13 bases stayed unmatched. From germline, CDR1 is SNHLY and CDR2 FYNNEI. Here the CDR3 reads CASRDRAGIPSSYNSPLHF. The CDR3 nucleotides are TGTGCCAGCAGGGACAGGGCAGGAATCCCAAGCTCCTATAATTCACCCCTCCACTTT. Using reference TRBV2 and TRBJ1-6 for the parts outside the CDR3, the full variable domain is EPEVTQTPSHQVTQMGQEVILRCVPISNHLYFYWYRQILGQKVEFLVSFYNNEISEKSEIFDDQFSVERPDGSNFTLKIRSTKLEDSAMYFCASRDRAGIPSSYNSPLHFGNGTRLTVT.

The chain carries TRBV6-6 and TRBJ2-1, with 9 bases that match TRBD1. Trimming took 6 bases from V and 6 from J; bases not matched to a gene: 9. Per germline, CDR1 MNHNY and CDR2 SVGAGI (reference sequence). This CDR3 is built from 15 residues. The CDR3 DNA reads as TGTGCCAGCAGAGCTAACAGGGGGCGCAGCAATGAGCAGTTCTTC. It specifies CASRANRGRSNEQFF.

This chain uses TRBV5-4 with TRBJ2-7; either TRBD1 or TRBD2 may fit D (5 bases each). The CDR3 is 14 residues long. V gave up 4 bases and J gave up 6 bases, with 17 bases separating them. Germline values: CDR1 SGHNT, CDR2 YYREEE (reference sequence). CDR3 nucleotide sequence: TGTGCCAGCAGCGTGTCGAGGGGAACTGGCGAGCAGTACTTC. This sequence encodes CASSVSRGTGEQYF.

The rearrangement links TRBV7-9 to TRBJ1-1; 7 bases are shared with TRBD1. The CDR3 covers 14 residues. The junction had 9 bases not matched to a gene; V was cut back by 7 bases and J by 4 bases. The germline V gene encodes CDR1 SEHNR and CDR2 FQNEAQ (reference sequence). In DNA form, the CDR3 reads TGTGCCAGCACCGAATTACAGGGGAGCACTGAAGCTTTCTTT. Protein product: CASTELQGSTEAFF.

J is TRBJ2-7 and V is TRBV5-1; 10 nucleotides match TRBD1. The CDR3 runs 15 residues. Germline CDR1 and CDR2: SGHRS and YFSETQ. Trimming at V came to 1 base and at J to 5 bases, leaving 6 bases not matched to a gene. For the CDR3, the DNA is TGCGCCAGCAGCTTGTTAGGGACAGGGGCGGACGAGCAGTACTTC. Translating it yields CASSLLGTGADEQYF.

This CDR3 reads CASSFAVNTEAFF. The CDR3 region has the DNA TGTGCCAGCAGCTTCGCAGTAAACACTGAAGCTTTCTTT. The gene calls are TRBV9 and TRBJ1-1; D not resolved. The CDR3 runs to 13 residues. Germline V gene lookup returns CDR1 SGDLS and CDR2 YYNGEE. The ends were cut back, 4 bases at V and 2 bases at J, with 9 bases in the middle.

The CDR3 spells CASGGDNTDTQYF. CDR3 coding DNA: TGTGCCAGCGGGGGGGACAACACAGATACGCAGTATTTT. The V and J genes are TRBV6-1 and TRBJ2-3; D is perhaps TRBD2 (7 bases). Deletions cut 8 bases from V and 2 bases from J, with 11 bases between. Germline CDR1 and CDR2: MNHNS and SASEGT. The CDR3 totals 13 residues.

The chain has TRBV10-3 and TRBJ2-5, with 10 bases fitting TRBD1. The germline V gene has CDR1 ENHRY and CDR2 SYGVKD. The CDR3 loop spans 12 amino acids. With V trimmed by 10 bases and J by 3 bases, 2 bases remained unmatched. CDR3 amino acids: CASGQGEETQYF. CDR3 in DNA: TGTGCCAGCGGACAGGGGGAAGAGACCCAGTACTTC.

In this sample, this clone turned up a few times. This sequence joins TRBV5-8 and TRBJ2-5, with D uncertain. The CDR3 consists of 13 residues. V lost 4 bases to trimming and J lost 2 bases, with 9 bases between them. Per germline, CDR1 SGHTS and CDR2 YDEGEE. CDR3 bases: TGTGCCAGCAGCCGCGGCTGGCAAGAGACCCAGTACTTC. Amino acids: CASSRGWQETQYF.

The CDR3 bases are TGTGCCAGCAGCTTAAAAGCGGGGGGGCATGATGAGCAGTTCTTC. This translates into CASSLKAGGHDEQFF. The V and J genes are TRBV7-3 and TRBJ2-1, with TRBD2 identical over 10 bases. The CDR3 is 15 amino acids. Unmatched junction bases numbered 5, after V lost 1 base and J lost 8 bases. CDR1 and CDR2 from the germline V gene are SGHTA and FQGTGA.

The rearrangement links TRBV4-2 to TRBJ1-1; D perhaps matches TRBD1 (6 bases). CDR1 and CDR2 from the germline V gene are LGHNA and YNFKEQ. This CDR3 has 14 amino acids. V was trimmed by 4 bases and J by 4 bases, leaving 13 bases between them. The CDR3 sequence is CASSPRTAFTEAFF. CDR3 in DNA: TGTGCCAGCAGCCCTCGGACAGCTTTCACTGAAGCTTTCTTT.

This clone has only a few counts. The chain couples TRBV19 to TRBJ2-2, with 12 bases identical to TRBD1. V trimming: 5 bases; J trimming: 5 bases; junction bases outside the gene matches: 6. CDR1 is LNHDA, CDR2 SQIVND, per germline (reference sequence). This CDR3 comprises 16 residues. Here the CDR3 reads CASSSGQGASTGELFF. DNA of the CDR3: TGTGCCAGTAGTTCGGGACAGGGGGCTAGTACCGGGGAGCTGTTTTTT. Drawing the rest from reference TRBV19 and TRBJ2-2, the complete variable domain is DGGITQSPKYLFRKEGQNVTLSCEQNLNHDAMYWYRQDPGQGLRLIYYSQIVNDFQKGDIAEGYSVSREKKESFPLTVTSAQKNPTAFYLCASSSGQGASTGELFFGEGSRLTVL.

This chain links TRBV28 with TRBJ1-2, with 7 bases lining up with TRBD1. Germline values: CDR1 MDHEN, CDR2 SYDVKM. The CDR3 runs to 14 residues. Trimming at V came to 7 bases and at J to 5 bases, leaving 10 bases not matched to a gene. The CDR3 loop reads CASTPQGGIYGYTF. The CDR3 DNA reads as TGTGCCAGCACCCCCCAGGGGGGTATTTATGGCTACACCTTC.

The chain combines TRBV5-5 with TRBJ1-2; TRBD1 agrees at 10 bases. CDR1 is SGHKS and CDR2 is YYEKEE in the germline V gene (reference sequence). The trim removed 3 bases at V and 8 bases at J, leaving 13 bases unmatched. This CDR3 has 16 amino acids. The CDR3 coding sequence is TGTGCCAGCAGCTCATACAGCGGGACAGGGGATTACGGCTACACCTTC. This codes for CASSSYSGTGDYGYTF.

V usage is TRBV6-5 and J usage is TRBJ2-7; D uncertain. The CDR3 consists of 13 residues. Germline V gives CDR1 MNHEY, CDR2 SVGAGI. V was shortened by 0 bases and J by 4 bases, with 7 bases between the two germline ends. In DNA, the CDR3 is TGTGCCAGCAGTTACTCGTGGAGATACGAGCAGTACTTC. This sequence encodes CASSYSWRYEQYF.

A single count supports this clone. The chain joins TRBV6-5 to TRBJ1-1; TRBD1 matches at 9 bases. With 6 bases clipped from V and 8 bases from J, the junction kept 10 bases outside the gene matches. This CDR3 contains 14 residues. Germline assignment: CDR1 MNHEY and CDR2 SVGAGI. CDR3: CASSRAQGASEAFF. In DNA form, the CDR3 reads TGTGCCAGCAGCCGGGCACAGGGGGCTTCAGAAGCTTTCTTT.

V and J are TRBV2 and TRBJ2-2; unclear D gene. Germline CDR1 SNHLY, CDR2 FYNNEI. There are 12 residues in the CDR3. V lost 2 bases, J lost 8 bases, and 6 bases lay in between. CDR3 nucleotides: TGTGCCAGCAGTGAAACGAGGGGGGAGCTGTTTTTT. Protein product: CASSETRGELFF.

The rearrangement links TRBV12-5 to TRBJ1-1; 12 nucleotides match TRBD1. CDR1 is LGHNT, CDR2 FRNRAP, per germline. The CDR3 length is 19 residues. Trimming removed 0 bases from V and 2 bases from J; junction bases left unmatched: 10. The CDR3 sequence: CASGLVARDRGRFNTEAFF. CDR3 nucleotides: TGTGCTAGTGGTTTGGTAGCGCGGGACAGGGGGCGATTCAACACTGAAGCTTTCTTT. Based on the CDR3 plus reference TRBV12-5 and TRBJ1-1, the full variable domain is DARVTQTPRHKVTEMGQEVTMRCQPILGHNTVFWYRQTMMQGLELLAYFRNRAPLDDSGMPKDRFSAEMPDATLATLKIQPSEPRDSAVYFCASGLVARDRGRFNTEAFFGQGTRLTVV.

The rearrangement uses TRBV7-2 and TRBJ1-6, with D tentatively TRBD1 (6 bases). The germline V gene encodes CDR1 SGHTA and CDR2 FQGNSA. The CDR3 has 14 residues. With 5 bases removed from V and 8 bases from J, the gap between germline ends came to 13 bases. The CDR3 bases are TGTGCCAGCAGCCTAAGGACAGAGGATTCACCCCTCCACTTT. It translates to CASSLRTEDSPLHF.

This clone occurred once. The CDR3 region is CASSARNPTNSPLHF. CDR3 coding DNA: TGTGCCAGTAGTGCCCGGAACCCTACGAATTCACCCCTCCACTTT. The chain employs TRBV19 and TRBJ1-6, with D unresolved. CDR3 length equals 15 residues. CDR1 and CDR2 (germline): LNHDA, SQIVND (reference sequence). The ends were cut back, 5 bases at V and 7 bases at J, with 15 bases in the middle.

V is TRBV7-2 and J is TRBJ1-1; D is perhaps TRBD1 (6 bases). Trimming took 6 bases from V and 10 from J, leaving 18 bases between them. This CDR3 has 13 residues. Germline CDR1 and CDR2: SGHTA and FQGNSA. CDR3 DNA sequence: TGTGCCAGCAGTCAAAACGACAGGAGCGGAGCTTTCTTT. Translating gives CASSQNDRSGAFF.

The chain recombines TRBV7-2 with TRBJ2-7, with D possibly being TRBD1 (5 bases). V lost 5 bases to trimming and J lost 1 base, with 9 bases between them. Per germline, CDR1 SGHTA and CDR2 FQGNSA. The CDR3 contains 13 residues. The CDR3: CASSNRQSYEQYF. DNA for the CDR3: TGTGCCAGCAGCAATAGACAGTCCTACGAGCAGTACTTC.

V is TRBV6-6 and J is TRBJ2-5, with unresolved D. The germline V and J ends were trimmed by 6 bases and 5 bases, with 19 bases remaining between them. The germline CDR1 and CDR2 sequences are MNHNY and SVGAGI (reference sequence). The CDR3 sequence is 15 residues long. The CDR3 sequence: CASSASVATAETQYF. In DNA, the CDR3 is TGTGCCAGCAGCGCAAGCGTGGCCACGGCGGAGACCCAGTACTTC.

J is TRBJ1-5 and V is TRBV5-4; D may be TRBD1 (6 bases). The CDR3 contains 15 residues. Germline V lookup: CDR1 SGHNT, CDR2 YYREEE (reference sequence). The germline V and J ends were trimmed by 0 bases and 5 bases, with 12 bases remaining between them. The CDR3 DNA sequence: TGTGCCAGCAGCTTGGATGGGGGCTTGGATCAGCCCCAGCATTTT. Translation: CASSLDGGLDQPQHF.

In this sample, this clone turned up a few times. The chain combines TRBV7-9 with TRBJ2-7; the D gene is possibly TRBD2 (6 bases). CDR1 and CDR2 from the germline V gene are SEHNR and FQNEAQ (reference sequence). CDR3 length equals 14 residues. V shed 0 bases and J shed 6 bases, with 12 bases lying between them. CDR3 nucleotides: TGTGCCAGCAGCTTAGCAATAAGGGGAGGCGAGCAGTACTTC. Its protein is CASSLAIRGGEQYF.

This chain joins TRBV5-1 and TRBJ2-3; 8 bases match TRBD2. CDR3 length: 13 amino acids. Trimming cost V 7 bases and J 0 bases; bases outside gene matches: 1. From germline, CDR1 is SGHRS and CDR2 YFSETQ. CDR3 sequence reads: CASQRESTDTQYF. The CDR3 bases are TGCGCCAGCCAGCGGGAGAGCACAGATACGCAGTATTTT.

This CDR3 is CASSPVSGRRVSGNTIYF. CDR3 DNA sequence: TGTGCCAGCTCACCGGTTAGTGGCAGAAGAGTCTCTGGAAACACCATATATTTT. The V and J genes are TRBV18 and TRBJ1-3, with D unclear. This CDR3 spans 18 amino acids. V was clipped by 3 bases and J by 0 bases, with 18 bases between them. Per the germline V gene, CDR1 is KGHSH and CDR2 is LQKENI.

The chain uses TRBV7-2 and TRBJ2-1, with D unresolved. V gave up 1 base and J gave up 7 bases, with 8 bases separating them. The CDR3 is 13 residues long. Germline lookup yields CDR1 SGHTA and CDR2 FQGNSA. The CDR3: CASSLGRVNEQFF. The CDR3 nucleotides are TGTGCCAGCAGCTTAGGCCGGGTGAATGAGCAGTTCTTC.

The chain is built from TRBV19 and TRBJ2-2; perhaps TRBD2 as D (5 bases). CDR1 LNHDA and CDR2 SQIVND come from the germline V gene (reference sequence). The CDR3 is made up of 13 amino acids. The V end lost 3 bases, the J end lost 6 bases, and 8 bases lay between the germline ends. The CDR3 reads CASSIKGAGELFF. The CDR3 DNA reads TGTGCCAGTAGTATTAAGGGAGCCGGGGAGCTGTTTTTT.

The chain couples TRBV7-3 to TRBJ2-5, with TRBD1 identical over 10 bases. The CDR3 runs 15 residues. The V gene's germline CDR1 is SGHTA and CDR2 FQGTGA. Unmatched junction bases numbered 7, after V lost 5 bases and J lost 4 bases. The CDR3 nucleotides are TGTGCCAGCAGCGAGGGACAGGGGATTGGAGAGACCCAGTACTTC. Translating gives CASSEGQGIGETQYF.